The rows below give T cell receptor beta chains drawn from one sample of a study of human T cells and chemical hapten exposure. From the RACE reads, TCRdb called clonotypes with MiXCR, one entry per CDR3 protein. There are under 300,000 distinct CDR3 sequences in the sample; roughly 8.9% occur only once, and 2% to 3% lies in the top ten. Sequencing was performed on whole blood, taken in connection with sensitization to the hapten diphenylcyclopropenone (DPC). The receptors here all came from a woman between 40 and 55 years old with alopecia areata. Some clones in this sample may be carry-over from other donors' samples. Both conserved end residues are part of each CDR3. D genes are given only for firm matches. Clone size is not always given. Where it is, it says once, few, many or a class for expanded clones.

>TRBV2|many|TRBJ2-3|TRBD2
TGTGCGAAGACTAGCGGGAGCTCAGATACGCAGTATTTT
CAKTSGSSDTQYF
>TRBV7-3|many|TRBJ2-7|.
TGTGCCAGCAGCTTGACAGTCGGGGTTTACGAGCAGTACTTC
CASSLTVGVYEQYF
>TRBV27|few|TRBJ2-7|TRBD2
TGTGCCAGCAGTTTCAGCGGGAGTCGGTACGAGCAGTACTTC
CASSFSGSRYEQYF
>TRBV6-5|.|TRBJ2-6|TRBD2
TGTGCCAGCAGTTTGGGACTAGCGGGCTCTGGGGCCAACGTCCTGACTTTC
CASSLGLAGSGANVLTF
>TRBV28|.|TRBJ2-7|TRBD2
TGTGCCAGCAGGCCGACGGGGGGGGCCGAGCAGTACTTC
CASRPTGGAEQYF
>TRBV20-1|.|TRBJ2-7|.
TGCAGTGCTGGCCGGCAGACGTCCTACGAGCAGTACTTC
CSAGRQTSYEQYF
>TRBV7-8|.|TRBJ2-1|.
TGTGCCAGCAGCTTAGTGGCGGGAACCTACAATGAGCAGTTCTTC
CASSLVAGTYNEQFF
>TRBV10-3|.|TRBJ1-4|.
TGTGCCATCAAGGCTGCAACTAATGAAAAACTGTTTTTT
CAIKAATNEKLFF
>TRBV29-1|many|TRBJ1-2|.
TGCAGCGTGGTCGAGAGGGATGGCTACACCTTC
CSVVERDGYTF
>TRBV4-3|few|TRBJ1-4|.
TGCGCCAGCAGCCAAGTAGTAAGCTTTAATGAAAAACTGTTTTTT
CASSQVVSFNEKLFF
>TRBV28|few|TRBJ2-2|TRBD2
TGTGCCAGCAGGGGACTAGGGACCGGGGAGCTGTTTTTT
CASRGLGTGELFF
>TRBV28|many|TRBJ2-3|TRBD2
TGTGCCAGCAGTTCGACTAGCACCTCTGTCCCTGGATTT
CASSSTSTSVPGF
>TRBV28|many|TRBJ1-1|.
.
CATTLGMNTEAFF
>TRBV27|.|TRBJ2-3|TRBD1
TGTGCCACACAGTTGGGAGCCGGGACAGTAGTAACAGATACGCAGTATTTT
CATQLGAGTVVTDTQYF
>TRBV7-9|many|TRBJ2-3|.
TGTGCCAGCAGCCTTAGCCAGGGGTTGGATACGCAGTATTTT
CASSLSQGLDTQYF
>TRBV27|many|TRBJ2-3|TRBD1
TGTGCCAGCAGTTTAGGGACAGGGCACACAGATACGCAGTATTTT
CASSLGTGHTDTQYF
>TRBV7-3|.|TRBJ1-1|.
TGTGCCAGCAGCTTAGACAGGCTAGGGACTGAAGCTTTCTTT
CASSLDRLGTEAFF
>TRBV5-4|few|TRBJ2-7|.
TGTGCCAGCAGCTTCTGGGGGGCCTGGGAGCAGTACTTC
CASSFWGAWEQYF
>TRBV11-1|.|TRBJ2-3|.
TGTGCCAGCAGCTGGCATACAGATACGCAGTATTTT
CASSWHTDTQYF
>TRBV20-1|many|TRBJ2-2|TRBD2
TGCAGTGCTAGAGACTCTTTGTCCAGCGGGAGGGCCTGGAACACCGGGGAGCTGTTTTTT
CSARDSLSSGRAWNTGELFF
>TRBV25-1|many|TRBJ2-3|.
TGTGCCAGCAGTGAGGGCCCAGCGACCTACACAGATACGCAGTATTTT
CASSEGPATYTDTQYF
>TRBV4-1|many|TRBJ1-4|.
TGCGCCAGCAGCCAAGAACCGATTCGGCCTGAAAAACTGTTTTTT
CASSQEPIRPEKLFF